The 18 T cell receptor beta chains given below trace back to one sample, sequenced in a study of blood T cell repertoires in COVID-19. The repertoire was sequenced with immunoSEQ multiplex PCR; TCRdb's copy has only in-frame clones and lacks some. The data hold about 190,000 clones, with roughly 80% observed a single time. Material: PBMCs or T cells enriched from blood (not recorded which). The receptor source for this set is a woman between 50 and 59 years old who had recovered from COVID-19.

This chain connects TRBV11-2 to TRBJ2-1; possibly TRBD2 for D (5 bases). This CDR3 region has 15 residues. Germline V gives CDR1 SGHAT, CDR2 FQNNGV. Trimming took 0 bases from V and 0 from J, leaving 6 bases between them. The DNA for the CDR3 is TGTGCCAGCAGCTTAGATCGGGGCTCCTACAATGAGCAGTTCTTC. This sequence encodes CASSLDRGSYNEQFF. The variable domain in full, with the rest retrieved from reference TRBV11-2 and TRBJ2-1, is EAGVAQSPRYKIIEKRQSVAFWCNPISGHATLYWYQQILGQGPKLLIQFQNNGVVDDSQLPKDRFSAERLKGVDSTLKIQPAKLEDSAVYLCASSLDRGSYNEQFFGPGTRLTVL.

The J gene is TRBJ2-3, the V gene TRBV24-1; a possible D gene is TRBD2 (6 bases). Germline V gene lookup returns CDR1 KGHDR and CDR2 SFDVKD. The V and J ends lost 9 bases and 0 bases respectively, with 12 bases between them. CDR3 length equals 14 residues. The CDR3 DNA follows: TGTGCCACCGGGACTTACTCTAGCACAGATACGCAGTATTTT. Protein sequence: CATGTYSSTDTQYF.

The chain couples TRBV11-3 to TRBJ2-2; TRBD1 matches at 10 bases. The germline V gene has CDR1 SGHNT and CDR2 YENEEA. The ends lost 3 bases at V and 5 bases at J; junction bases unmatched: 12. The CDR3 runs to 18 residues. DNA for the CDR3: TGTGCCAGCAGCTTGGACCTTTTGGGACAGGGGACAACCGGGGAGCTGTTTTTT. Encoded protein: CASSLDLLGQGTTGELFF.

The J gene is TRBJ1-1, the V gene TRBV15, with 8 positions matching TRBD1. This CDR3 has 15 residues. J lost 5 bases, V lost 0 bases, and 5 bases had no gene match. The germline gives CDR1 LNHNV, CDR2 YYDKDF (reference sequence). The CDR3 sequence: CATSRDRTGRTEAFF. CDR3 DNA sequence: TGTGCCACCAGCAGAGATCGGACAGGGAGGACTGAAGCTTTCTTT.

CDR3 region: CASSRGAMQEKLFF. The CDR3 nucleotides read TGTGCCAGCAGCCGGGGGGCGATGCAAGAAAAACTGTTTTTT. The V and J genes are TRBV27 and TRBJ1-4, with TRBD1 as a possible D gene (6 bases). V lost 6 bases to trimming and J lost 8 bases, with 16 bases between them. This CDR3 region has 14 residues. Germline loops: CDR1 MNHEY, CDR2 SMNVEV (reference sequence).

CDR3 nucleotides: TGTGCCTGGGGACAGGGGGCAAGCGGAGAGACCCAGTACTTC. Its protein product is CAWGQGASGETQYF. The rearrangement joins TRBV30 to TRBJ2-5; 11 bases line up with TRBD1. Germline values: CDR1 GTSNPN, CDR2 SVGIG (reference sequence). The CDR3 covers 14 residues. The V segment lost 5 bases and the J segment 4 bases; nucleotides outside the gene matches: 6.

The chain recombines TRBV5-8 with TRBJ2-3, with 12 bases that match TRBD2. V was clipped by 0 bases and J by 3 bases; unmatched bases: 11. Germline V gene lookup returns CDR1 SGHTS and CDR2 YDEGEE. The CDR3 is 19 amino acids. CDR3 sequence: CASSLGASGRAEETDTQYF. The CDR3 bases are TGTGCCAGCAGCTTGGGCGCTAGCGGGAGGGCCGAGGAAACAGATACGCAGTATTTT. Together with reference TRBV5-8 and TRBJ2-3, the CDR3 gives the full variable domain: EAGVTQSPTHLIKTRGQQATLRCSPISGHTSVYWYQQALGLGLQFLLWYDEGEERNRGNFPPRFSGRQFPNYSSELNVNALELEDSALYLCASSLGASGRAEETDTQYFGPGTRLTVL.

J is TRBJ2-1 and V is TRBV4-1, with TRBD2 matching 10 bases. The ends lost 6 bases at V and 3 bases at J; junction bases unmatched: 14. Germline V CDR1 and CDR2: MGHRA, YSYEKL. This CDR3 is built from 18 residues. The CDR3, as DNA: TGCGCCAGCAGTCGGCTTCTAGCGGGAGTTTTTGTCTACAATGAGCAGTTCTTC. This codes for CASSRLLAGVFVYNEQFF.

This clone was observed a handful of times. The V gene is TRBV7-3, the J gene TRBJ2-1; 9 bases line up with TRBD2. Germline-derived CDR1 and CDR2 are SGHTA and FQGTGA. The V gene end was trimmed by 4 bases and the J gene end by 7 bases; junction bases not matched to a gene: 8. CDR3 length equals 15 residues. The CDR3 DNA follows: TGTGCCAGCAGCTCTTCTAGCGGGAATTGGAATGAGCAGTTCTTC. As protein: CASSSSSGNWNEQFF.

The chain couples TRBV19 to TRBJ1-6; the match to TRBD1 covers 8 bases. The length of the CDR3 is 14 residues. Trimming removed 4 bases from V and 6 bases from J; junction bases left unmatched: 2. Germline CDR1 is LNHDA and CDR2 is SQIVND (reference sequence). CDR3 sequence (DNA): TGTGCCAGTAGTACTCAGGGGGCTAATTCACCCCTCCACTTT. Residues: CASSTQGANSPLHF.

The chain employs TRBV28 and TRBJ2-4, with D unclear. The ends were cut back, 2 bases at V and 0 bases at J, with 8 bases in the middle. CDR3 length: 15 amino acids. Germline CDR1 MDHEN, CDR2 SYDVKM. The CDR3 spells CASSLVKLAKNIQYF. Here the CDR3 DNA reads TGTGCCAGCAGTTTAGTAAAGCTAGCCAAAAACATTCAGTACTTC.

This chain links TRBV2 with TRBJ2-1; a weak D match, TRBD2 (7 bases). This CDR3 is 14 amino acids long. V shed 5 bases and J shed 7 bases, with 15 bases lying between them. From germline, CDR1 is SNHLY and CDR2 FYNNEI. The DNA for the CDR3 is TGTGCCAGCAGTTACAGGGAGGGTGGAAATGAGCAGTTCTTC. This gives the protein CASSYREGGNEQFF.

This clone has a handful of counts. Other DNA sequences in the sample encode the same CDR3. This chain uses TRBV5-1 with TRBJ1-3; tentative D call: TRBD1 (6 bases). Germline V gene sequence: CDR1 SGHRS, CDR2 YFSETQ. Trimming left V 0 bases short and J 0 bases short, with 7 bases between. The CDR3 totals 15 residues. The CDR3 bases are TGCGCCAGCAGCTTGGGACAGGCCTCTGGAAACACCATATATTTT. Its translation is CASSLGQASGNTIYF.

The rearrangement links TRBV9 to TRBJ1-2; D is uncertain. Germline CDR1 reads SGDLS; CDR2 reads YYNGEE. Between the trimmed V and J ends, which lost 1 base and 1 base, there was a span of 5 bases. The CDR3 loop spans 13 amino acids. Here the CDR3 reads CASSVLSNYGYTF. The CDR3 coding sequence is TGTGCCAGCAGCGTACTGAGTAACTATGGCTACACCTTC.

The gene calls are TRBV11-2 and TRBJ2-5; D is possibly TRBD1 (5 bases). The germline CDR1 and CDR2 sequences are SGHAT and FQNNGV. Trimming stripped 5 bases from V and 0 bases from J, with 13 bases between. This CDR3 has 15 amino acids. The CDR3 loop is CASSLNRGHQETQYF. The CDR3, as DNA: TGTGCCAGCAGCCTTAATAGGGGCCACCAAGAGACCCAGTACTTC.

This clone was detected only once. The rearrangement joins TRBV14 to TRBJ1-5, with 10 bases that match TRBD1. From germline, CDR1 is SGHDN and CDR2 FVKESK. The CDR3 runs to 14 residues. After removal of 5 bases from V and 6 bases from J, the junction contained 4 bases not matched to a gene. The CDR3 protein is CASSRRQGAQPQHF. The CDR3 nucleotides are TGTGCCAGCAGCAGAAGACAGGGGGCTCAGCCCCAGCATTTT. The full variable domain, in which reference TRBV14 and TRBJ1-5 provide the parts outside the CDR3, is EAGVTQFPSHSVIEKGQTVTLRCDPISGHDNLYWYRRVMGKEIKFLLHFVKESKQDESGMPNNRFLAERTGGTYSTLKVQPAELEDSGVYFCASSRRQGAQPQHFGDGTRLSIL.

This clone has more than one count but fewer than ten. The chain carries TRBV4-1 and TRBJ1-1; D gene unclear. Deletions cut 6 bases from V and 4 bases from J, with 12 bases between. The CDR3 is 13 amino acids. Germline lookup yields CDR1 MGHRA and CDR2 YSYEKL. The CDR3 region is CASRPEMLTEAFF. The DNA of the CDR3 is TGCGCCAGCAGACCGGAGATGCTCACTGAAGCTTTCTTT.

This clone was counted a single time. V is TRBV4-1 and J is TRBJ2-1, with TRBD2 matching 8 bases. CDR1 MGHRA and CDR2 YSYEKL come from the germline V gene. The CDR3 length is 15 residues. J gave up 3 bases and V 1 base, and 2 bases lay outside the gene matches. DNA for the CDR3: TGCGCCAGCAGCCAAGGAACTAGCGGCTACAATGAGCAGTTCTTC. Translation gives CASSQGTSGYNEQFF.